These 29 T cell receptor beta chains share one sample of origin, sequenced in a study of T cells in localized non-small cell lung cancer. The data were produced by immunoSEQ multiplex PCR, yet TCRdb's version contains in-frame clones alone and is incomplete. This sample has some 2,000 clones, with approximately 25% found just once. Sequenced here: normal lung tissue next to the tumor, sampled before any cancer treatment. The receptors were sampled from a female donor over 55 with stage III squamous cell lung carcinoma.

This clone was observed a few times. The gene calls are TRBV6-1 and TRBJ2-1; 10 positions match TRBD2. The CDR3 covers 16 residues. CDR1 is MNHNS, CDR2 SASEGT, per germline. V dropped 0 bases and J dropped 7; count of bases not matched to a gene: 6. The CDR3 loop reads CASSEAVLAGANEQFF. The CDR3 DNA reads TGTGCCAGCAGTGAAGCGGTGCTAGCGGGAGCGAATGAGCAGTTCTTC.

This clone was picked up a small number of times. V usage is TRBV9 and J usage is TRBJ1-6; 8 nucleotides agree with TRBD1. After removal of 0 bases from V and 13 bases from J, the junction contained 15 bases not matched to a gene. This CDR3 is 17 amino acids long. Germline CDR1 SGDLS, CDR2 YYNGEE. The CDR3 is CASSVGPSGTGPFPLHF. As DNA, the CDR3 is TGTGCCAGCAGCGTAGGTCCCTCCGGGACAGGCCCCTTCCCCCTCCACTTT.

The CDR3, as DNA: TGTGCCAGCAGCCTAAGGACAGCAAATGAAAAACTGTTTTTT. This translates into CASSLRTANEKLFF. This chain uses TRBV11-3 with TRBJ1-4; D may be TRBD1 (6 bases). The CDR3 covers 14 residues. The germline CDR1 and CDR2 sequences are SGHNT and YENEEA. The V gene lost 5 bases and the J gene lost 5 bases, with 12 bases spanning the gap.

J is TRBJ2-2 and V is TRBV29-1; tentative D call: TRBD1 (5 bases). V was trimmed by 7 bases and J by 3 bases, leaving 15 bases between them. Germline V gives CDR1 SQVTM, CDR2 ANQGSEA. This CDR3 is 14 amino acids long. CDR3 loop: CSGQRGGYTGELFF. The DNA of the CDR3 is TGCAGCGGGCAAAGGGGCGGCTACACCGGGGAGCTGTTTTTT.

The rearrangement links TRBV11-3 to TRBJ2-7; 9 bases are a match to TRBD1. The CDR3 extends over 15 amino acids. V shed 5 bases and J 6 bases; nucleotides not matched to a gene: 11. The germline gives CDR1 SGHNT, CDR2 YENEEA. The chain's CDR3 is CASSGLDRGRFEQYF. In DNA form, the CDR3 reads TGTGCCAGCAGCGGGCTGGACAGGGGAAGATTCGAGCAGTACTTC.

This clone was counted between two and nine times. The genes are TRBV1 and TRBJ1-3. TRBV1 is a known pseudogene. This CDR3 region has 16 residues. The CDR3 region is CASSQVSEGPVETIYF. For the CDR3, the DNA is TGCGCCAGCAGCCAAGTCTCGGAGGGCCCGGTAGAGACCATATATTTT.

This chain uses TRBV30 with TRBJ2-7; a weak D match, TRBD1 (6 bases). The CDR3 totals 12 residues. CDR1 and CDR2 (germline): GTSNPN, SVGIG (reference sequence). Trimming removed 2 bases from V and 3 bases from J, with 8 bases in between. This CDR3 reads CAWSPGDYEQYF. CDR3 sequence (DNA): TGTGCCTGGAGTCCAGGGGACTACGAGCAGTACTTC.

The CDR3 region is CASSEINGNTEAFF. CDR3 nucleotide sequence: TGTGCCAGCAGTGAGATCAACGGGAACACTGAAGCTTTCTTT. The chain uses TRBV6-8 and TRBJ1-1; no reliable D call. V was shortened by 5 bases and J by 1 base, with 11 bases between the two germline ends. Germline V gene sequence: CDR1 MNHGY, CDR2 SAAAGT. The CDR3 contains 14 residues.

This sequence joins TRBV5-1 and TRBJ2-3, with D maybe TRBD2 (6 bases). Germline values: CDR1 SGHRS, CDR2 YFSETQ. V gave up 3 bases and J gave up 3 bases, with 14 bases separating them. The length of the CDR3 is 15 residues. CDR3 amino acids: CASSSPGGATDTQYF. The CDR3 DNA reads as TGCGCCAGCAGCTCACCCGGGGGTGCTACAGATACGCAGTATTTT.

The chain links TRBV9 to TRBJ1-2; no reliable D call. This CDR3 spans 13 amino acids. V was shortened by 4 bases and J by 5 bases, with 12 bases between the two germline ends. Germline V lookup: CDR1 SGDLS, CDR2 YYNGEE. CDR3 protein: CASSLSEGYGYTF. CDR3 sequence (DNA): TGTGCCAGCAGCCTATCGGAGGGATATGGCTACACCTTC.

The rearrangement joins TRBV9 to TRBJ1-3, with D tentatively TRBD1 (6 bases). The germline V and J ends were trimmed by 5 bases and 4 bases, with 16 bases remaining between them. The CDR3 is 15 residues long. Germline V gene lookup returns CDR1 SGDLS and CDR2 YYNGEE. The CDR3 spells CASSTPTGPGNTIYF. The DNA for the CDR3 is TGTGCCAGCAGTACACCCACAGGGCCCGGAAACACCATATATTTT. Looking up the rest from reference TRBV9 and TRBJ1-3 gives the full variable domain: DSGVTQTPKHLITATGQRVTLRCSPRSGDLSVYWYQQSLDQGLQFLIQYYNGEERAKGNILERFSAQQFPDLHSELNLSSLELGDSALYFCASSTPTGPGNTIYFGEGSWLTVV.

The rearrangement joins TRBV11-3 to TRBJ1-2; the match to TRBD1 covers 9 bases. The CDR3 spans 14 residues. After removal of 4 bases from V and 8 bases from J, the junction contained 8 bases not matched to a gene. Germline lookup yields CDR1 SGHNT and CDR2 YENEEA. Here the CDR3 reads CASSYRDRDIGYTF. In DNA, the CDR3 is TGTGCCAGCAGCTACCGGGACAGGGATATCGGCTACACCTTC.

The chain is built from TRBV19 and TRBJ1-2; D remains ambiguous. Between the trimmed V and J ends, which lost 9 bases and 2 bases, there was a span of 7 bases. The V gene's germline CDR1 is LNHDA and CDR2 SQIVND (reference sequence). The CDR3 is 11 amino acids. The CDR3 DNA reads TGTGCCAGGCAGGACAACTATGGCTACACCTTC. Encoded protein: CARQDNYGYTF.

The rearrangement links TRBV11-3 to TRBJ2-1, with D perhaps given as TRBD1 or TRBD2 (6 bases each). This CDR3 is built from 14 residues. V lost 7 bases and J 0 bases, leaving 10 bases between the germline ends. Germline V gives CDR1 SGHNT, CDR2 YENEEA. The CDR3 DNA is TGTGCCAGCAAACAGGGAGGCTCCTACAATGAGCAGTTCTTC. The encoded protein is CASKQGGSYNEQFF.

The rearrangement uses TRBV9 and TRBJ2-7; 9 nucleotides match TRBD1. Trimming at V came to 1 base and at J to 6 bases, leaving 2 bases not matched to a gene. Germline V gene data show CDR1 as SGDLS and CDR2 as YYNGEE. This CDR3 has 13 amino acids. In DNA form, the CDR3 reads TGTGCCAGCAGCGTAACAGGGGGCAGCGAGCAGTACTTC. It translates to CASSVTGGSEQYF.

This clone was counted between two and nine times. This chain connects TRBV11-3 to TRBJ2-7; D uncertain. The length of the CDR3 is 14 residues. Germline V CDR1 and CDR2: SGHNT, YENEEA. The V end lost 2 bases, the J end lost 5 bases, and 13 bases lay between the germline ends. In DNA form, the CDR3 reads TGTGCCAGCAGCTTACCCCGAAGCCCCCACGAGCAGTACTTC. This codes for CASSLPRSPHEQYF.

The chain uses TRBV28 and TRBJ2-1; D may be TRBD2 (5 bases). V dropped 3 bases and J dropped 5 bases, with 20 bases sitting between them. Per the germline V gene, CDR1 is MDHEN and CDR2 is SYDVKM. The CDR3 has 17 amino acids. The CDR3 DNA reads TGTGCCAGCAGTTTTCCGACTATTGGGCGGCTAAACAATGAGCAGTTCTTC. Its translation: CASSFPTIGRLNNEQFF.

In its sample, this clone is medium-sized (0.01 to 0.1%). J is TRBJ1-1 and V is TRBV6-8, with D unclear. The V end lost 2 bases, the J end lost 3 bases, and 10 bases lay between the germline ends. CDR1 and CDR2 from the germline V gene are MNHGY and SAAAGT. CDR3 size: 14 residues. CDR3 residues: CASSYTPRDTEAFF. CDR3 sequence (DNA): TGTGCCAGCAGTTACACCCCCAGAGACACTGAAGCTTTCTTT.

This clone was counted a few times. CDR3 region: CAWSVRAGVLYGYTF. CDR3 DNA sequence: TGTGCCTGGAGTGTACGGGCGGGAGTACTCTATGGCTACACCTTC. The chain employs TRBV30 and TRBJ1-2; no definite D call. V dropped 0 bases and J dropped 4 bases, with 15 bases sitting between them. CDR3 size: 15 residues. The germline V gene has CDR1 GTSNPN and CDR2 SVGIG (reference sequence).

This clone was picked up a small number of times. The CDR3 region is CASSKVAGTGELFF. CDR3 sequence (DNA): TGTGCCAGTAGTAAAGTGGCAGGAACCGGGGAGCTGTTTTTT. The rearrangement joins TRBV19 to TRBJ2-2; the D is unclear. Germline V gene sequence: CDR1 LNHDA, CDR2 SQIVND (reference sequence). Trimming removed 4 bases from V and 5 bases from J, with 11 bases in between. The length of the CDR3 is 14 residues.

V and J are TRBV19 and TRBJ1-4, with a possible D match to TRBD1 (6 bases). CDR1 and CDR2 from the germline V gene are LNHDA and SQIVND (reference sequence). The V and J ends lost 4 bases and 0 bases respectively, with 12 bases between them. The CDR3 is made up of 16 amino acids. For the CDR3, the DNA is TGTGCCAGTAGTAGACGTGAGGGGGCAACTAATGAAAAACTGTTTTTT. Translated, it gives CASSRREGATNEKLFF.

The CDR3 DNA reads TGTGCCTGGAGTTGGGACGGGACAGCTAACTATGGCTACACCTTC. The encoded protein is CAWSWDGTANYGYTF. The chain joins TRBV30 to TRBJ1-2, with 7 positions matching TRBD1. Germline V gives CDR1 GTSNPN, CDR2 SVGIG (reference sequence). Trimming at V came to 2 bases and at J to 0 bases, leaving 6 bases not matched to a gene. CDR3 length equals 15 residues.

This chain uses TRBV11-3 with TRBJ2-1, with 11 bases lining up with TRBD2. Per germline, CDR1 SGHNT and CDR2 YENEEA. The CDR3 sequence is 15 residues long. The ends lost 3 bases at V and 7 bases at J; junction bases unmatched: 5. The CDR3 DNA sequence: TGTGCCAGCAGCTTTACTAGCGGGAGTCTGAATGAGCAGTTCTTC. This gives the protein CASSFTSGSLNEQFF.

By share, this clone counts as medium-sized. This chain uses TRBV1 with TRBJ2-5; the table names TRBD1, a call not compared with the DNA. TRBV1 is designated a pseudogene. The CDR3 is 15 amino acids. DNA for the CDR3: TGCGCCAGCAGCCGGACAGAGAGCCTGATGGAGACCCAGTACTTC. Protein sequence: CASSRTESLMETQYF.

The chain couples TRBV19 to TRBJ2-2; 9 bases fit TRBD1. The V and J ends lost 4 bases and 6 bases, in that order; junction bases with no gene match: 6. Germline V gene lookup returns CDR1 LNHDA and CDR2 SQIVND (reference sequence). The CDR3 covers 15 residues. The CDR3 nucleotides are TGTGCCAGTAGTACACAGGGGGCTCGGTCCGGGGAGCTGTTTTTT. Protein sequence: CASSTQGARSGELFF.

The gene calls are TRBV11-3 and TRBJ1-4; D is unresolved. The CDR3 has 16 residues. The germline gives CDR1 SGHNT, CDR2 YENEEA. V was cut by 7 bases and J by 0 bases, with 15 bases left in between. In nucleotides, the CDR3 is TGTGCCAGCAATCCGGGGATAGTTGCAACTAATGAAAAACTGTTTTTT. Protein: CASNPGIVATNEKLFF.

By sample share, this clone is medium-sized. The chain uses TRBV11-3 and TRBJ2-3; 7 bases line up with TRBD1. Unmatched junction bases numbered 15, after V lost 5 bases and J lost 7 bases. CDR1 is SGHNT and CDR2 is YENEEA in the germline V gene. There are 16 residues in the CDR3. The DNA of the CDR3 is TGTGCCAGCAGCCGCCACAGGACAGGTATCACCAATACGCAGTATTTT. Encoded protein: CASSRHRTGITNTQYF.

This clone is judged medium-sized (0.01 to 0.1%). The CDR3 loop reads CASSISGQMNTEAFF. The CDR3 DNA sequence: TGTGCCAGCAGTATATCGGGACAAATGAACACTGAAGCTTTCTTT. The chain couples TRBV11-3 to TRBJ1-1; tentative D call: TRBD1 (6 bases). The CDR3 totals 15 residues. Germline assignment: CDR1 SGHNT and CDR2 YENEEA. V was trimmed by 6 bases and J by 0 bases, leaving 14 bases between them.

The rearrangement links TRBV11-3 to TRBJ2-7; D not certain. This CDR3 is built from 14 residues. CDR1 is SGHNT, CDR2 YENEEA, per germline. Trimming removed 1 base at V and 5 bases at J, with 12 bases between. The CDR3 loop reads CASSLGVGSNEQYF. CDR3 sequence (DNA): TGTGCCAGCAGCTTAGGTGTGGGCTCGAACGAGCAGTACTTC.